These 12 T cell receptor beta chains share one sample of origin, sequenced in a study of T cell changes during pregnancy in multiple sclerosis. The data were produced by immunoSEQ multiplex PCR, yet TCRdb's version contains in-frame clones alone and is incomplete. The sample includes tens of thousands of clones, around 90% of them seen just once. This sample comprised CD4+ T cells from peripheral blood mononuclear cells, obtained in the first trimester of pregnancy. The receptors shown here come from a female donor in good health, enrolled as a control in a pregnancy study.

V and J are TRBV27 and TRBJ2-7; the D gene is possibly TRBD2 (5 bases). This CDR3 contains 18 residues. CDR1 MNHEY and CDR2 SMNVEV come from the germline V gene (reference sequence). Trimming took off 5 bases at V and 7 bases at J, with 30 bases between the two ends. CDR3 sequence reads: CASSPPPWTSLSSGEQYF. DNA for the CDR3: TGTGCCAGCAGTCCGCCTCCTTGGACGTCCCTATCCTCGGGGGAGCAGTACTTC.

V is TRBV19 and J is TRBJ2-1, with TRBD2 as a possible D gene (6 bases). The germline V and J ends were trimmed by 7 bases and 4 bases, with 14 bases remaining between them. The CDR3 sequence is 14 residues long. Germline CDR1 is LNHDA and CDR2 is SQIVND (reference sequence). CDR3 DNA sequence: TGTGCCAGTACTGGGGACGGGAGTTACAATGAGCAGTTCTTC. It specifies CASTGDGSYNEQFF.

This sequence joins TRBV18 and TRBJ1-2; 8 bases fit TRBD1. This CDR3 is 17 amino acids long. The V gene end was trimmed by 3 bases and the J gene end by 4 bases; junction bases not matched to a gene: 13. From germline, CDR1 is KGHSH and CDR2 LQKENI. The CDR3 nucleotides are TGTGCCAGCTCACCCCTTCAGACAGGGGCGCTACTCTATGGCTACACCTTC. It is translated as CASSPLQTGALLYGYTF.

The chain carries TRBV11-3 and TRBJ2-1, with TRBD1 identical over 7 bases. The germline V gene has CDR1 SGHNT and CDR2 YENEEA. The CDR3 runs 15 residues. V was clipped by 1 base and J by 4 bases; unmatched bases: 4. The CDR3 is CASSLGGGPYNEQFF. CDR3 nucleotide sequence: TGTGCCAGCAGCTTAGGAGGGGGCCCTTACAATGAGCAGTTCTTC.

J is TRBJ1-3 and V is TRBV7-8; no clear D gene. V was cut by 0 bases and J by 4 bases, with 13 bases left in between. The CDR3 consists of 16 residues. From germline, CDR1 is SGHVS and CDR2 FQNEAQ. DNA for the CDR3: TGTGCCAGCAGCTTAGCGAGCATAGGAGACGGAAACACCATATATTTT. Its protein is CASSLASIGDGNTIYF.

The chain carries TRBV6-1 and TRBJ2-3, with D possibly TRBD2 on 6 matching bases. CDR1 is MNHNS, CDR2 SASEGT, per germline. Trimming took off 7 bases at V and 2 bases at J, with 16 bases between the two ends. The length of the CDR3 is 15 residues. CDR3 sequence (DNA): TGTGCCAGCAAACCGGGACTTACCACCACAGATACGCAGTATTTT. Protein sequence: CASKPGLTTTDTQYF.

On this clone: Within the sample, other DNA sequences also encode this same CDR3. This sequence joins TRBV9 and TRBJ1-6; D gene unclear. Trimming took off 0 bases at V and 8 bases at J, with 12 bases between the two ends. CDR3 length: 15 residues. Per the germline V gene, CDR1 is SGDLS and CDR2 is YYNGEE. The CDR3 sequence: CASSVALADHSPLHF. In DNA form, the CDR3 reads TGTGCCAGCAGCGTAGCCCTGGCAGATCATTCACCCCTCCACTTT.

The V call is TRBV10-3, the J call TRBJ1-2, with 8 bases lining up with TRBD1. This CDR3 region has 17 residues. The V gene's germline CDR1 is ENHRY and CDR2 SYGVKD. Trimming cost V 6 bases and J 3 bases; bases outside gene matches: 15. The CDR3 reads CAIRSSGTGTAHYGYTF. As DNA, the CDR3 is TGTGCCATCAGGTCGTCCGGGACAGGCACAGCTCACTATGGCTACACCTTC.

CDR3 in DNA: TGTGCCAGCAGCCAAACCGGGACAGACCTAAACACCATATATTTT. Amino acid sequence: CASSQTGTDLNTIYF. The chain uses TRBV14 and TRBJ1-3; 7 bases match TRBD1. Germline-derived CDR1 and CDR2 are SGHDN and FVKESK. This CDR3 comprises 15 residues. Unmatched junction bases numbered 7, after V lost 2 bases and J lost 6 bases.

In regard to this clone: The DNA is left out, because the CDR3 cannot be placed on it with certainty; the CDR3 is given as TCRdb lists it. The chain couples TRBV27 to TRBJ2-5; TRBD1 is the table's D call and was not checked against the DNA. From its first to its last residue, the CDR3 has 13 amino acids. Germline V gene sequence: CDR1 MNHEY, CDR2 SMNVEV (reference sequence). This CDR3 is CASSSSTLETQYF.

The chain couples TRBV4-2 to TRBJ1-6; 10 bases are shared with TRBD1. CDR3 length: 17 residues. Germline loops: CDR1 LGHNA, CDR2 YNFKEQ. Trimming took 4 bases from V and 6 from J; bases not matched to a gene: 9. The CDR3 DNA reads TGTGCCAGCAGCCGGGGACAGGGGACCTTCCCTAATTCACCCCTCCACTTT. This sequence encodes CASSRGQGTFPNSPLHF.

The rearrangement uses TRBV6-5 and TRBJ1-1; weak D call: TRBD1 (6 bases). Germline values: CDR1 MNHEY, CDR2 SVGAGI. Trimming shortened V by 2 bases and J by 3 bases, and 10 bases separated the two germline ends. The length of the CDR3 is 14 residues. This CDR3 reads CASSYVAGDTEAFF. In DNA form, the CDR3 reads TGTGCCAGCAGTTACGTGGCAGGGGACACTGAAGCTTTCTTT.